Below, 18 T cell receptor beta chains from the same sample are listed, as sequenced in a study of cytotoxic CD8 clonotypes in ibrutinib-treated CLL. Here immunoSEQ multiplex PCR was the method, and the copy in TCRdb shows in-frame clones only, minus some. Of approximately 13,000 clones listed, around 70% are singletons. The sequencing used PBMCs, collected before ibrutinib treatment. These receptors all come from a human donor with chronic lymphocytic leukemia.

This clone is a singleton in its sample. CDR3 nucleotide sequence: TGTGCCAGTAGCCCGTCCGGGGGGCAGGGTAATTCACCCCTCCACTTT. Encoded protein: CASSPSGGQGNSPLHF. The chain links TRBV19 to TRBJ1-6; D is possibly TRBD1 (6 bases). The V end lost 6 bases, the J end lost 6 bases, and 18 bases lay between the germline ends. Germline loops: CDR1 LNHDA, CDR2 SQIVND (reference sequence). There are 16 residues in the CDR3.

The table lists this clone with a count of one. CDR3 sequence: CGSRTAYF. DNA of the CDR3: TGTGGGTCAAGAACTGCGTACTTC. This chain connects TRBV2 to TRBJ2-7, with D unclear. This CDR3 has 8 amino acids. The germline gives CDR1 SNHLY, CDR2 FYNNEI.

The chain links TRBV5-1 to TRBJ2-7; D perhaps matches TRBD1 (5 bases). This CDR3 comprises 14 residues. Looked up from germline, CDR1 is SGHRS and CDR2 is YFSETQ. Trimming stripped 0 bases from V and 4 bases from J, with 11 bases between. CDR3 loop: CASSLVFSGYEQYF. In nucleotides, the CDR3 is TGCGCCAGCAGCTTGGTTTTTTCAGGGTACGAGCAGTACTTC. Together with reference TRBV5-1 and TRBJ2-7, the CDR3 gives the full variable domain: KAGVTQTPRYLIKTRGQQVTLSCSPISGHRSVSWYQQTPGQGLQFLFEYFSETQRNKGNFPGRFSGRQFSNSRSEMNVSTLELGDSALYLCASSLVFSGYEQYFGPGTRLTVT.

The V and J genes are TRBV7-3 and TRBJ2-1; the D gene is possibly TRBD2 (5 bases). The CDR3 is made up of 15 amino acids. Germline CDR1 and CDR2: SGHTA and FQGTGA. V lost 3 bases and J lost 0, with 9 bases in between. Written as DNA, the CDR3 is TGTGCCAGCAGCTTCCCGGGGAGCTCCTACAATGAGCAGTTCTTC. Amino acids: CASSFPGSSYNEQFF.

This clone was observed a handful of times. Within the sample, other DNA sequences also encode this same CDR3. The chain carries TRBV7-2 and TRBJ1-2; D is uncertain. Germline CDR1 SGHTA, CDR2 FQGNSA. This CDR3 spans 13 amino acids. V shed 5 bases and J shed 6 bases, with 13 bases lying between them. CDR3 amino acids: CASSPEGADGYTF. The CDR3 region has the DNA TGTGCCAGCAGCCCAGAGGGCGCAGATGGCTACACCTTC.

This chain joins TRBV18 and TRBJ2-4, with a tentative D call TRBD1 (6 bases). Deletions cut 3 bases from V and 3 bases from J, with 18 bases between. Germline-derived CDR1 and CDR2 are KGHSH and LQKENI. The CDR3 loop spans 17 amino acids. For the CDR3, the DNA is TGTGCCAGCTCACCGTGGGGGCTAGCATGGGGCAAAAACATTCAGTACTTC. This codes for CASSPWGLAWGKNIQYF.

This rearrangement joins TRBV10-3 to TRBJ2-5, with D uncertain. This CDR3 comprises 10 residues. Germline CDR1 is ENHRY and CDR2 is SYGVKD. The V end lost 5 bases, the J end lost 5 bases, and 3 bases lay between the germline ends. The CDR3 DNA follows: TGTGCCATCAGTTGGGAGACCCAGTACTTC. As protein: CAISWETQYF.

This clone turned up a few times. The J gene is TRBJ1-6, the V gene TRBV18; D gene ambiguous. This CDR3 has 13 residues. V gave up 3 bases and J gave up 7 bases, with 7 bases separating them. Germline loops: CDR1 KGHSH, CDR2 LQKENI. This CDR3 is CASSPVANSPLHF. The DNA for the CDR3 is TGTGCCAGCTCACCGGTGGCCAATTCACCCCTCCACTTT.

The chain uses TRBV28 and TRBJ2-7, with D tentatively TRBD2 (7 bases). CDR3 length equals 14 residues. In germline, CDR1 is MDHEN, CDR2 SYDVKM. V was cut by 6 bases and J by 3 bases, with 15 bases left in between. CDR3 sequence: CASRWEGRGYEQYF. The CDR3 DNA sequence: TGTGCCAGCAGATGGGAGGGCAGGGGCTACGAGCAGTACTTC. Combining the CDR3 with reference TRBV28 and TRBJ2-7 gives the whole variable domain DVKVTQSSRYLVKRTGEKVFLECVQDMDHENMFWYRQDPGLGLRLIYFSYDVKMKEKGDIPEGYSVSREKKERFSLILESASTNQTSMYLCASRWEGRGYEQYFGPGTRLTVT.

There are a few counts of this clone. The chain has TRBV7-9 and TRBJ2-1; 10 bases agree with TRBD1. This CDR3 comprises 14 residues. Germline CDR1 and CDR2: SEHNR and FQNEAQ (reference sequence). The ends lost 5 bases at V and 7 bases at J; junction bases unmatched: 5. The CDR3 sequence: CASSDRGPRNEQFF. CDR3 coding DNA: TGTGCCAGCAGCGACAGGGGGCCGAGGAATGAGCAGTTCTTC. Using reference TRBV7-9 and TRBJ2-1 for the parts outside the CDR3, the full variable domain is DTGVSQNPRHKITKRGQNVTFRCDPISEHNRLYWYRQTLGQGPEFLTYFQNEAQLEKSRLLSDRFSAERPKGSFSTLEIQRTEQGDSAMYLCASSDRGPRNEQFFGPGTRLTVL.

The chain couples TRBV6-1 to TRBJ1-1; D might be TRBD1 (6 bases). The CDR3 is made up of 15 amino acids. V lost 2 bases and J lost 5, with 15 bases in between. Germline CDR1 and CDR2: MNHNS and SASEGT. The CDR3 sequence: CASSEWEGVLTEAFF. DNA of the CDR3: TGTGCCAGCAGTGAATGGGAGGGGGTTTTGACTGAAGCTTTCTTT.

The V gene is TRBV6-5, the J gene TRBJ1-1; D is undetermined. The germline V and J ends were trimmed by 4 bases and 5 bases, with 11 bases remaining between them. The germline CDR1 and CDR2 sequences are MNHEY and SVGAGI. The CDR3 is 13 amino acids. CDR3 DNA: TGTGCCAGCAGTTCCCACATAGGAACTGAAGCTTTCTTT. Its translation is CASSSHIGTEAFF.

The gene calls are TRBV18 and TRBJ1-1; no clear D. This CDR3 comprises 13 residues. V was cut by 7 bases and J by 0 bases, with 9 bases left in between. Germline CDR1 is KGHSH and CDR2 is LQKENI. The CDR3 nucleotides are TGTGCCAGCTTAGAGGGTATGAACACTGAAGCTTTCTTT. This gives the protein CASLEGMNTEAFF.

The chain couples TRBV7-8 to TRBJ2-5, with D uncertain. The germline V gene encodes CDR1 SGHVS and CDR2 FQNEAQ. V was cut by 3 bases and J by 1 base, with 9 bases left in between. There are 14 residues in the CDR3. The CDR3 region is CASSFRLPQETQYF. CDR3 bases: TGTGCCAGCAGCTTTCGCTTACCCCAAGAGACCCAGTACTTC.

The chain joins TRBV6-5 to TRBJ1-4; a weak D match, TRBD1 (5 bases). This CDR3 has 14 amino acids. The germline CDR1 and CDR2 sequences are MNHEY and SVGAGI. V was cut by 4 bases and J by 8 bases, with 14 bases left in between. DNA for the CDR3: TGTGCCAGCAGTTGGGAGGGGAGTGGAGAAAAACTGTTTTTT. As protein: CASSWEGSGEKLFF.

V usage is TRBV7-9 and J usage is TRBJ1-2; possibly TRBD1 for D (6 bases). CDR1 is SEHNR, CDR2 FQNEAQ, per germline (reference sequence). Trimming stripped 2 bases from V and 3 bases from J, with 13 bases between. The CDR3 has 15 residues. DNA of the CDR3: TGTGCCAGCAGCTTACCTACAGGGTGGTACTATGGCTACACCTTC. It translates to CASSLPTGWYYGYTF.

The table lists this clone with a few counts. The V gene is TRBV11-2, the J gene TRBJ2-7; D remains ambiguous. In germline, CDR1 is SGHAT, CDR2 FQNNGV. The CDR3 loop spans 15 amino acids. V gave up 5 bases and J gave up 2 bases, with 16 bases separating them. The CDR3 spells CASSLSPQGPYEQYF. The CDR3 DNA sequence: TGTGCCAGCAGCCTATCCCCCCAAGGCCCCTACGAGCAGTACTTC.

The chain is built from TRBV7-2 and TRBJ2-4, with a weak D call TRBD1 (6 bases). Per the germline V gene, CDR1 is SGHTA and CDR2 is FQGNSA. The CDR3 sequence is 13 residues long. The V and J ends lost 3 bases and 8 bases respectively, with 11 bases between them. The CDR3 nucleotides are TGTGCCAGCAGCTTGGACAGCTGGGACATTCAGTACTTC. Protein: CASSLDSWDIQYF.